These T cell receptor beta chains were read from a single sample in a study of T cell responses to AZD1222 COVID-19 vaccine. Data came from immunoSEQ multiplex PCR; TCRdb stores just in-frame clones and leaves some out. In the table there are 120,000 or so clones, around 93% of which are singletons. This specimen was peripheral blood, taken on day 0 of AZD1222 vaccination. These receptors were obtained from an adult in good health. Each CDR3 is given with its conserved first and last residue. Fields, in order: D gene, J gene, V gene, clone size, CDR3 DNA, CDR3 protein. A D gene is named only where the DNA matches it firmly. Some rows have no size entry. The others give once, few or many, or a class for an expanded clone.

D gene: TRBD2; J gene: TRBJ2-1; V gene: TRBV19; clone size: .; CDR3 DNA: TGTGCCAGTAGTATTGGGGTCGGGAGGGCCCAGAATGAGCAGTTCTTC; CDR3 protein: CASSIGVGRAQNEQFF
D gene: .; J gene: TRBJ2-7; V gene: TRBV11-3; clone size: .; CDR3 DNA: TGTGCCAGCAGCTCCACCCGAGGTGGCGAGCAGTACTTC; CDR3 protein: CASSSTRGGEQYF
D gene: .; J gene: TRBJ2-1; V gene: TRBV29-1; clone size: .; CDR3 DNA: TGCAGCGTTGAAGATTGGAAAAAGGCTAGACCTGAGCAGTTCTTC; CDR3 protein: CSVEDWKKARPEQFF
D gene: .; J gene: TRBJ2-1; V gene: TRBV29-1; clone size: .; CDR3 DNA: TGCAGCGTTGAAGAAGGGAAGGGTGGTCGGCATGAGCAGTTCTTC; CDR3 protein: CSVEEGKGGRHEQFF
D gene: .; J gene: TRBJ2-7; V gene: TRBV15; clone size: .; CDR3 DNA: TGTGCCACCAGCAGAGATATATTTCGTAACAGGGCAACGGGGAGCTACGAGCAGTACTTC; CDR3 protein: CATSRDIFRNRATGSYEQYF
D gene: .; J gene: TRBJ2-7; V gene: TRBV18; clone size: .; CDR3 DNA: TGTGCCAGCTCACCCTCCCTGGATGGTGAGCAGTACTTC; CDR3 protein: CASSPSLDGEQYF
D gene: .; J gene: TRBJ2-5; V gene: TRBV7-9; clone size: .; CDR3 DNA: TGTGCCAGCAGCTCCCCCGCGGGGCACCAAGAGACCCAGTACTTC; CDR3 protein: CASSSPAGHQETQYF
D gene: TRBD1; J gene: TRBJ2-7; V gene: TRBV9; clone size: .; CDR3 DNA: TGTGCCAGCAGCGTAGGACAGGGGAGGTTTTACGAGCAGTACTTC; CDR3 protein: CASSVGQGRFYEQYF
D gene: .; J gene: TRBJ1-3; V gene: TRBV27; clone size: .; CDR3 DNA: TGTGCCAGCAGTTTAGGCGGCCGAAACACCATATATTTT; CDR3 protein: CASSLGGRNTIYF
D gene: .; J gene: TRBJ2-1; V gene: TRBV2; clone size: .; CDR3 DNA: TGTGCCAGCGGGGACCGGGACTGGGACAATGAGCAGTTCTTC; CDR3 protein: CASGDRDWDNEQFF
D gene: .; J gene: TRBJ1-6; V gene: TRBV9; clone size: .; CDR3 DNA: TGTGCCAGCAGCGTAGACTATAATTCACCCCTCCACTTT; CDR3 protein: CASSVDYNSPLHF
D gene: TRBD1; J gene: TRBJ1-6; V gene: TRBV3-1/TRBV3-2; clone size: .; CDR3 DNA: TGTGCCAGCAGCCAAGGACAGGGAAAGGGTTCACCCCTCCACTTT; CDR3 protein: CASSQGQGKGSPLHF
D gene: .; J gene: TRBJ1-4; V gene: TRBV15; clone size: .; CDR3 DNA: TGTGCCACCAGCAGAGACACTAATGAAAAACTGTTTTTT; CDR3 protein: CATSRDTNEKLFF
D gene: .; J gene: TRBJ1-2; V gene: TRBV7-3; clone size: .; CDR3 DNA: TGTGCCAGCAGCTTAACGGGGCGGGGAAACTATGGCTACACCTTC; CDR3 protein: CASSLTGRGNYGYTF
D gene: TRBD2; J gene: TRBJ2-3; V gene: TRBV11-3; clone size: .; CDR3 DNA: TGTGCCAGCAGCCTTCCCCAGCGGCACGGACTAGCGGGAGGGCCAGATACGCAGTATTTT; CDR3 protein: CASSLPQRHGLAGGPDTQYF
D gene: .; J gene: TRBJ1-5; V gene: TRBV18; clone size: .; CDR3 DNA: TGTGCCAGCTCACCGTTCCCAAGCAATCAGCCCCAGCATTTT; CDR3 protein: CASSPFPSNQPQHF
D gene: TRBD1; J gene: TRBJ1-2; V gene: TRBV5-1; clone size: .; CDR3 DNA: TGCGCCAGCAGCTCCTTCACTTCAGGGGGCGATGGCTACACCTTC; CDR3 protein: CASSSFTSGGDGYTF
D gene: TRBD1; J gene: TRBJ1-1; V gene: TRBV6-6; clone size: .; CDR3 DNA: TGTGCCAGCAGTTACGGGACAGGGAGGACTGAAGCTTTCTTT; CDR3 protein: CASSYGTGRTEAFF
D gene: .; J gene: TRBJ1-6; V gene: TRBV3-1/TRBV3-2; clone size: .; CDR3 DNA: TGTGCCAGCAGCCAAGAGGGGAGCGCTTCACCCCTCCACTTT; CDR3 protein: CASSQEGSASPLHF
D gene: .; J gene: TRBJ2-5; V gene: TRBV28; clone size: .; CDR3 DNA: TGTGCCAGCAGCTGGCCAGGGGTTAAAGAGACCCAGTACTTC; CDR3 protein: CASSWPGVKETQYF
D gene: .; J gene: TRBJ1-4; V gene: TRBV10-3; clone size: .; CDR3 DNA: TGTGCCATCAGTGAGGGGATGCTTGAAAAACTGTTTTTT; CDR3 protein: CAISEGMLEKLFF
D gene: .; J gene: TRBJ1-2; V gene: TRBV30; clone size: .; CDR3 DNA: TGTGCCTGGAGTCTCGGAGGGGTCGGCTACACCTTC; CDR3 protein: CAWSLGGVGYTF
D gene: TRBD1; J gene: TRBJ1-1; V gene: TRBV12-3/TRBV12-4; clone size: .; CDR3 DNA: TGTGCCAGCAGTCCCGCCGGACAGGGCCCTTTT; CDR3 protein: CASSPAGQGPF
D gene: .; J gene: TRBJ2-7; V gene: TRBV5-8; clone size: .; CDR3 DNA: TGTGCCAGCAGCTACCAACAGGGTCGCTCCGTCGAGCAGTACTTC; CDR3 protein: CASSYQQGRSVEQYF
D gene: .; J gene: TRBJ1-2; V gene: TRBV11-2; clone size: .; CDR3 DNA: TGTGCCAGCAGCCCCCCCTTCTATGGCTACACCTTC; CDR3 protein: CASSPPFYGYTF
D gene: .; J gene: TRBJ2-1; V gene: TRBV7-8; clone size: .; CDR3 DNA: TGTGCCAGCAGCCGAAAGGCGGGACCGGTCTACAATGAGCAGTTCTTC; CDR3 protein: CASSRKAGPVYNEQFF
D gene: TRBD1; J gene: TRBJ2-7; V gene: TRBV2; clone size: .; CDR3 DNA: TGTGCCAGCAGTGAAGCACGTTGGGTGACAGGGGGCGAGTCCTACGAGCAGTACTTC; CDR3 protein: CASSEARWVTGGESYEQYF
D gene: .; J gene: TRBJ1-2; V gene: TRBV28; clone size: .; CDR3 DNA: TGTGCCAGCAGTTTATGGCCTAACTATGGCTACACCTTC; CDR3 protein: CASSLWPNYGYTF
D gene: .; J gene: TRBJ2-7; V gene: TRBV27; clone size: .; CDR3 DNA: TGTGCCAGCAGGGAACAGGGAAGCTCCTACGAGCAGTACTTC; CDR3 protein: CASREQGSSYEQYF
D gene: .; J gene: TRBJ1-1; V gene: TRBV6-2/TRBV6-3; clone size: .; CDR3 DNA: TGTGCCAGCAGTAGATTCTCAGGCCGGAACACTGAAGCTTTCTTT; CDR3 protein: CASSRFSGRNTEAFF
D gene: .; J gene: TRBJ2-5; V gene: TRBV7-9; clone size: .; CDR3 DNA: TGTGCCAGCAGCTTTTCTAGACCGATCCAAGAGACCCAGTACTTC; CDR3 protein: CASSFSRPIQETQYF
D gene: .; J gene: TRBJ1-6; V gene: TRBV2; clone size: .; CDR3 DNA: TGTGCCAGCAGTGAAAGGGCAGGGGACTCACCCCTCCACTTT; CDR3 protein: CASSERAGDSPLHF
D gene: .; J gene: TRBJ1-6; V gene: TRBV5-8; clone size: .; CDR3 DNA: TGTGCCAGCAGATCCCGCGAGGAGGGTTTTCGTTCACCCCTCCACTTT; CDR3 protein: CASRSREEGFRSPLHF
D gene: .; J gene: TRBJ1-6; V gene: TRBV19; clone size: once; CDR3 DNA: TGTGCCAGTAGTATTTCTGGCAATTCACCCCTCCACTTT; CDR3 protein: CASSISGNSPLHF
D gene: .; J gene: TRBJ1-5; V gene: TRBV2; clone size: .; CDR3 DNA: TGTGCCAGCAAAGGGGAGGCCAATCAGCCCCAGCATTTT; CDR3 protein: CASKGEANQPQHF
D gene: .; J gene: TRBJ1-5; V gene: TRBV5-1; clone size: .; CDR3 DNA: TGCGCCAGCAGCTTGGAAGGGAGTCATCAGCCCCAGCATTTT; CDR3 protein: CASSLEGSHQPQHF
D gene: .; J gene: TRBJ2-3; V gene: TRBV6-4; clone size: .; CDR3 DNA: TGTGCCAGCAGTGACTCGAGTTTGGGGAACACAGATACGCAGTATTTT; CDR3 protein: CASSDSSLGNTDTQYF
D gene: TRBD1; J gene: TRBJ1-2; V gene: TRBV30; clone size: .; CDR3 DNA: TGTGCCTGGAGGGAGCTGGGACAGGCCAACTATGGCTACACCTTC; CDR3 protein: CAWRELGQANYGYTF
D gene: .; J gene: TRBJ1-2; V gene: TRBV5-1; clone size: .; CDR3 DNA: TGCGCCAGCAGCTGGGTTTCCGGGACAAGGGACTCTGGCTACACCTTC; CDR3 protein: CASSWVSGTRDSGYTF
D gene: TRBD1; J gene: TRBJ1-2; V gene: TRBV28; clone size: few; CDR3 DNA: TGTGCCAGCAGACAAGGAGGTGGACAGGGGGCGTCTGGCTACACCTTC; CDR3 protein: CASRQGGGQGASGYTF
D gene: .; J gene: TRBJ2-7; V gene: TRBV9; clone size: .; CDR3 DNA: TGTGCCAGCAGCGTAGGGGGAGAGGAGAGAGAGCAGTACTTC; CDR3 protein: CASSVGGEEREQYF
D gene: .; J gene: TRBJ1-3; V gene: TRBV3-1/TRBV3-2; clone size: few; CDR3 DNA: TGTGCCAGCAGCCATGGGGGTGGAAACACCATATATTTT; CDR3 protein: CASSHGGGNTIYF
D gene: TRBD1; J gene: TRBJ2-7; V gene: TRBV25-1; clone size: .; CDR3 DNA: TGTGCCAGCAGTGAGACAGGGAACTCCTACGAGCAGTACTTC; CDR3 protein: CASSETGNSYEQYF
D gene: .; J gene: TRBJ2-7; V gene: TRBV27; clone size: .; CDR3 DNA: TGTGCCAGCACCTCGGCGGGATCCTCCCACGAGCAGTACTTC; CDR3 protein: CASTSAGSSHEQYF
D gene: TRBD2; J gene: TRBJ2-1; V gene: TRBV3-1/TRBV3-2; clone size: .; CDR3 DNA: TGTGCCAGCAGTCAGCGGGAGCGCTACAATGAGCAGTTCTTC; CDR3 protein: CASSQRERYNEQFF
D gene: .; J gene: TRBJ1-1; V gene: TRBV5-6; clone size: .; CDR3 DNA: TGTGCCAGCAGCTTGGCTCAGGGGCGGACTGAAGCTTTCTTT; CDR3 protein: CASSLAQGRTEAFF
D gene: TRBD2; J gene: TRBJ2-3; V gene: TRBV27; clone size: .; CDR3 DNA: TGTGCCAGCAGTCCGGGACTAGCGGGGGATACGCAGTATTTT; CDR3 protein: CASSPGLAGDTQYF
D gene: .; J gene: TRBJ2-7; V gene: TRBV14; clone size: .; CDR3 DNA: TGTGCCAGCAGCCAAGATCGACACTTTTCCTACGAGCAGTACTTC; CDR3 protein: CASSQDRHFSYEQYF
D gene: .; J gene: TRBJ2-7; V gene: TRBV2; clone size: .; CDR3 DNA: TGTGCCAGCAGTTGGGCCGGGACGGACCTCTACGAGCAGTACTTC; CDR3 protein: CASSWAGTDLYEQYF
D gene: .; J gene: TRBJ1-5; V gene: TRBV28; clone size: once; CDR3 DNA: TGTGCCAGCTTTTATACGGGTCGCACCCCCAATCAGCCCCAGCATTTT; CDR3 protein: CASFYTGRTPNQPQHF
D gene: .; J gene: TRBJ2-7; V gene: TRBV6-1; clone size: .; CDR3 DNA: TGTGCCAGCAGTGAAAGTATTGGACCCCACGAGCAGTACTTC; CDR3 protein: CASSESIGPHEQYF